The 21 T cell receptor beta chains listed next were all sequenced from one sample in a study of cytomegalovirus exposure and HLA in healthy donors. The PCR had 60 Vbeta and 13 Jbeta primers. Data came from immunoSEQ multiplex PCR; TCRdb stores just in-frame clones and leaves some out. The repertoire holds about 130,000 clones, with over 75% as singletons. What was sequenced was PBMCs. The origin of the receptors is a boy aged 5 to 17 in good health and CMV-seronegative.

J is TRBJ2-7 and V is TRBV18; 11 bases match TRBD2. Per germline, CDR1 KGHSH and CDR2 LQKENI. The length of the CDR3 is 16 residues. Trimming took 4 bases from V and 4 from J; bases not matched to a gene: 9. The CDR3 is CASSRGLAGGSYEQYF. CDR3 sequence (DNA): TGTGCCAGCTCACGAGGACTAGCGGGTGGGAGTTACGAGCAGTACTTC.

The gene calls are TRBV9 and TRBJ2-5; 7 bases map to TRBD2. Germline lookup yields CDR1 SGDLS and CDR2 YYNGEE. Unmatched junction bases numbered 5, after V lost 0 bases and J lost 0 bases. The CDR3 contains 16 residues. CDR3 loop: CASSVGNGGYQETQYF. In nucleotides, the CDR3 is TGTGCCAGCAGCGTAGGAAACGGGGGGTACCAAGAGACCCAGTACTTC. Full variable domain (remainder filled in from reference TRBV9 and TRBJ2-5): DSGVTQTPKHLITATGQRVTLRCSPRSGDLSVYWYQQSLDQGLQFLIQYYNGEERAKGNILERFSAQQFPDLHSELNLSSLELGDSALYFCASSVGNGGYQETQYFGPGTRLLVL.

This clone was detected only a few times. The V call is TRBV10-3, the J call TRBJ1-1; no clear D gene. CDR1 is ENHRY and CDR2 is SYGVKD in the germline V gene. CDR3 length: 13 amino acids. The V end was cut by 4 bases, the J end by 4 bases, with 10 bases between. The CDR3 sequence: CAISAGEVTEAFF. CDR3 sequence (DNA): TGTGCCATCAGTGCTGGGGAGGTCACTGAAGCTTTCTTT.

This sequence joins TRBV7-8 and TRBJ2-1; 9 nucleotides line up with TRBD2. CDR1 and CDR2 from the germline V gene are SGHVS and FQNEAQ. This CDR3 region has 14 residues. With V trimmed by 3 bases and J by 6 bases, 3 bases remained unmatched. CDR3 DNA sequence: TGTGCCAGCAGCTTTAGTAGCGGGGGCAATGAGCAGTTCTTC. It is translated as CASSFSSGGNEQFF.

The genes are TRBV6-1 and TRBJ2-5; no firm D call. The CDR3 extends over 14 amino acids. Per germline, CDR1 MNHNS and CDR2 SASEGT. With 3 bases removed from V and 4 bases from J, the gap between germline ends came to 12 bases. The CDR3 spells CASSDVRIVETQYF. DNA of the CDR3: TGTGCCAGCAGTGACGTCAGAATCGTAGAGACCCAGTACTTC.

This clone has just a few counts. The gene calls are TRBV7-9 and TRBJ1-2; 9 nucleotides agree with TRBD1. Germline V gene data show CDR1 as SEHNR and CDR2 as FQNEAQ (reference sequence). This CDR3 is built from 15 residues. Trimming at V came to 1 base and at J to 8 bases, leaving 8 bases not matched to a gene. The CDR3 protein is CASSLEGQGIEGYTF. As DNA, the CDR3 is TGTGCCAGCAGCTTAGAGGGACAGGGTATTGAGGGCTACACCTTC.

The chain links TRBV4-1 to TRBJ2-7; 8 bases map to TRBD2. This CDR3 contains 16 residues. V lost 3 bases to trimming and J lost 2 bases; unmatched junction nucleotides: 9. Germline V gene sequence: CDR1 MGHRA, CDR2 YSYEKL. The CDR3: CASSHGSPAGAYEQYF. The CDR3, as DNA: TGCGCCAGCAGCCACGGGAGTCCAGCGGGGGCCTACGAGCAGTACTTC.

In nucleotides, the CDR3 is TGTGCCAGCAGCTCCGATACTAGCGGGAACTACGAGCAGTACTTC. Amino acid sequence: CASSSDTSGNYEQYF. The gene calls are TRBV7-6 and TRBJ2-5; 10 nucleotides line up with TRBD2. The DNA end favors TRBJ2-7, so the J call may be wrong. Germline V lookup: CDR1 SGHVS, CDR2 FNYEAQ. This CDR3 has 15 residues.

The chain joins TRBV4-2 to TRBJ2-1, with D maybe TRBD2 (7 bases). This CDR3 region has 16 residues. Per the germline V gene, CDR1 is LGHNA and CDR2 is YNFKEQ. The V end was cut by 0 bases, the J end by 3 bases, with 12 bases between. Here the CDR3 reads CASSQDSGGFYNEQFF. CDR3 nucleotides: TGTGCCAGCAGCCAAGATTCGGGGGGCTTCTACAATGAGCAGTTCTTC.

The chain employs TRBV4-3 and TRBJ2-5; 13 bases align to TRBD2. The CDR3 consists of 16 residues. With V trimmed by 4 bases and J by 4 bases, 6 bases remained unmatched. Germline V gene lookup returns CDR1 LGHNA and CDR2 YSLEER. CDR3 sequence: CASSPQLAGGPETQYF. The CDR3 DNA reads as TGCGCCAGCAGCCCTCAACTAGCGGGGGGGCCAGAGACCCAGTACTTC.

The genes are TRBV19 and TRBJ2-3; D might be TRBD2 (6 bases). The germline CDR1 and CDR2 sequences are LNHDA and SQIVND (reference sequence). This CDR3 contains 16 residues. With 3 bases removed from V and 4 bases from J, the gap between germline ends came to 17 bases. This CDR3 is CASSIPGGASADTQYF. DNA of the CDR3: TGTGCCAGTAGTATCCCCGGGGGTGCGAGCGCAGATACGCAGTATTTT.

CDR3 nucleotide sequence: TGTGCCAGCAGCCAAGATGAAGGGGTCCATGGCTACACCTTC. This encodes CASSQDEGVHGYTF. The rearrangement uses TRBV4-2 and TRBJ1-2; tentative D call: TRBD1 (5 bases). V was shortened by 0 bases and J by 6 bases, with 11 bases between the two germline ends. Per germline, CDR1 LGHNA and CDR2 YNFKEQ. CDR3 length: 14 amino acids.

The chain links TRBV5-1 to TRBJ1-2, with no clear D. Germline CDR1 reads SGHRS; CDR2 reads YFSETQ. The CDR3 is made up of 15 amino acids. Trimming cost V 6 bases and J 5 bases, with 20 bases left between them. The CDR3 coding sequence is TGCGCCAGCACCATAACGTCCGGGAGCCCGTATGGCTACACCTTC. Protein sequence: CASTITSGSPYGYTF.

The V gene is TRBV5-1, the J gene TRBJ1-1, with D tentatively TRBD1 (6 bases). The length of the CDR3 is 15 residues. Germline V gene data show CDR1 as SGHRS and CDR2 as YFSETQ. Trimming cost V 0 bases and J 3 bases, with 12 bases left between them. Here the CDR3 reads CASSLAGGADTEAFF. Here the CDR3 DNA reads TGCGCCAGCAGCTTGGCCGGGGGGGCGGACACTGAAGCTTTCTTT.

The chain couples TRBV6-1 to TRBJ2-4, with unresolved D. The CDR3 length is 12 residues. The V end lost 4 bases, the J end lost 7 bases, and 8 bases lay between the germline ends. CDR1 and CDR2 (germline): MNHNS, SASEGT. The CDR3 loop reads CASSVRRNIQYF. DNA of the CDR3: TGTGCCAGCAGTGTTCGGCGGAACATTCAGTACTTC.

The chain has TRBV7-9 and TRBJ2-2; the D is unclear. Germline-derived CDR1 and CDR2 are SEHNR and FQNEAQ (reference sequence). The CDR3 contains 12 residues. V lost 5 bases and J 5 bases, leaving 6 bases between the germline ends. CDR3 protein: CASSPRTGELFF. The CDR3 bases are TGTGCCAGCAGCCCCCGGACCGGGGAGCTGTTTTTT.

V gene TRBV4-3 combines with J gene TRBJ2-3, with 10 nucleotides matching TRBD1. The V segment lost 1 base and the J segment 3 bases; nucleotides outside the gene matches: 4. The CDR3 covers 16 residues. The V gene's germline CDR1 is LGHNA and CDR2 YSLEER. The CDR3 reads CASSQGTGGWTDTQYF. For the CDR3, the DNA is TGCGCCAGCAGCCAAGGGACAGGGGGTTGGACAGATACGCAGTATTTT.

This clone was detected only once. One junction end does not reproduce the germline sequence, and a read error may be involved. The V and J genes are TRBV6-5 and TRBJ1-2; a weak D match, TRBD1 (5 bases). The germline V gene encodes CDR1 MNHEY and CDR2 SVGAGI. The CDR3 length is 13 residues. CDR3 protein: CASSSTALYGYPF. As DNA, the CDR3 is TGTGCCAGCAGCTCGACAGCCCTCTATGGCTACCCCTTC.

V and J are TRBV5-3 and TRBJ2-1, with D maybe TRBD2 (6 bases). Being an ORF, TRBV5-3 has a function that is uncertain. The CDR3 runs to 15 residues. The ends were cut back, 8 bases at V and 7 bases at J, with 22 bases in the middle. DNA for the CDR3: TGTGCCAGCCTCCCGCCCAACCGCGGAGGGAATGAGCAGTTCTTC. This gives the protein CASLPPNRGGNEQFF.

The chain employs TRBV5-5 and TRBJ2-1; TRBD2 matches at 9 bases. This CDR3 contains 15 residues. The V gene's germline CDR1 is SGHKS and CDR2 YYEKEE (reference sequence). The ends lost 0 bases at V and 7 bases at J; junction bases unmatched: 5. The CDR3 reads CASSLARAGGNEQFF. The CDR3, as DNA: TGTGCCAGCAGCTTGGCTCGAGCGGGGGGTAATGAGCAGTTCTTC.

The rearrangement uses TRBV2 and TRBJ2-2; 12 bases match TRBD2. This CDR3 region has 17 residues. Germline-derived CDR1 and CDR2 are SNHLY and FYNNEI. V trimming: 6 bases; J trimming: 0 bases; junction bases outside the gene matches: 5. CDR3 DNA: TGTGCCAGCAGATTGACTAGCGGGGGAGCGAACACCGGGGAGCTGTTTTTT. Amino acid sequence: CASRLTSGGANTGELFF.